These 7 T cell receptor beta chains originate from one sample sequenced in a study of blood T cells in healthy people across ages (dated by TCRdb to between 2014 and 2017). Library construction relied on 5' RACE. Sequencing used an Illumina HiSeq 2500. A second PCR of roughly 7 to 11 cycles was performed with a sample-barcoded 5' primer and a J-beta primer mix. TCRdb trimmed public reads at Q25 via fastp, called clones via MiXCR and kept in-frame beta chains. Under each unique CDR3 protein, matching rows form one entry showing the most common genes and DNA. Recorded for this sample are approximately 680,000 distinct CDR3 sequences; about 32% of them occurred a single time. The ten most abundant clones make up 15% of the sample. Sequenced sample: blood. Receptors were obtained from a woman of 80 years or more in good health. Donor details come from another sample of the same person, matched by shared clones.

This clonotype was observed a few times. CDR3 sequence (DNA): TGTGCCTGGAGGCCCCCAGGGACCCAGTACTTC. This encodes CAWRPPGTQYF. The V call is TRBV30, the J call TRBJ2-5, with D unclear. CDR1 is GTSNPN, CDR2 SVGIG, per germline (reference sequence). V lost 3 bases to trimming and J lost 7 bases, with 9 bases between them. This CDR3 has 11 residues.

A few counts support this clonotype. This rearrangement joins TRBV7-8 to TRBJ1-5; 10 nucleotides agree with TRBD1. This CDR3 is built from 18 residues. In germline, CDR1 is SGHVS, CDR2 FQNEAQ. V lost 5 bases, J lost 0 bases, and 10 bases stayed unmatched. The CDR3 coding sequence is TGTGCCAGCAGCGCGCGACCCGGACAGGGGGTTAGCAATCAGCCCCAGCATTTT. It encodes CASSARPGQGVSNQPQHF.

CDR3 nucleotide sequence: TGTGCCAGCAGTTTAGCTTGGCGGGGTCAAGCCAAAAACATTCAGTACTTC. Translating gives CASSLAWRGQAKNIQYF. The chain carries TRBV28 and TRBJ2-4; TRBD2 might be the D (6 bases). The CDR3 contains 17 residues. The ends were cut back, 2 bases at V and 0 bases at J, with 14 bases in the middle. The germline V gene has CDR1 MDHEN and CDR2 SYDVKM.

The sample holds a few counts of this clonotype. The chain employs TRBV4-2 and TRBJ2-1; D is unresolved. The CDR3 covers 14 residues. Germline-derived CDR1 and CDR2 are LGHNA and YNFKEQ. Trimming left V 5 bases short and J 2 bases short, with 10 bases between. The CDR3 protein is CASSGVVTYNEQFF. The CDR3 nucleotides are TGTGCCAGCAGCGGAGTTGTGACCTACAATGAGCAGTTCTTC.

The V and J genes are TRBV25-1 and TRBJ2-2; the match to TRBD2 covers 8 bases. In germline, CDR1 is MGHDK, CDR2 SYGVNS. Losses at the gene ends were 7 bases for V and 1 base for J; bases not matched to a gene: 5. The CDR3 runs to 15 residues. CDR3 sequence: CASTRGGQNTGELFF. CDR3 coding DNA: TGTGCCAGCACCCGGGGGGGACAGAACACCGGGGAGCTGTTTTTT.

Ten or more counts support this clonotype. The chain couples TRBV25-1 to TRBJ2-5, with TRBD1 matching over 12 bases. The CDR3 loop spans 17 amino acids. V trimming: 4 bases; J trimming: 8 bases; junction bases outside the gene matches: 14. The germline V gene encodes CDR1 MGHDK and CDR2 SYGVNS. The CDR3 loop reads CASSGRDRGLGRPTQYF. CDR3 nucleotides: TGTGCCAGCAGTGGCCGGGACAGGGGGCTCGGGAGGCCCACCCAGTACTTC. The full variable domain, in which reference TRBV25-1 and TRBJ2-5 provide the parts outside the CDR3, is EADIYQTPRYLVIGTGKKITLECSQTMGHDKMYWYQQDPGMELHLIHYSYGVNSTEKGDLSSESTVSRIRTEHFPLTLESARPSHTSQYLCASSGRDRGLGRPTQYFGPGTRLLVL.

This clonotype showed up many times. The genes are TRBV9 and TRBJ2-3, with D possibly TRBD2 on 6 matching bases. Trimming stripped 2 bases from V and 7 bases from J, with 14 bases between. The germline V gene has CDR1 SGDLS and CDR2 YYNGEE. The CDR3 spans 14 residues. The CDR3 here is CASSVGGLTHTQYF. CDR3 coding DNA: TGTGCCAGCAGCGTGGGGGGACTCACTCATACGCAGTATTTT.